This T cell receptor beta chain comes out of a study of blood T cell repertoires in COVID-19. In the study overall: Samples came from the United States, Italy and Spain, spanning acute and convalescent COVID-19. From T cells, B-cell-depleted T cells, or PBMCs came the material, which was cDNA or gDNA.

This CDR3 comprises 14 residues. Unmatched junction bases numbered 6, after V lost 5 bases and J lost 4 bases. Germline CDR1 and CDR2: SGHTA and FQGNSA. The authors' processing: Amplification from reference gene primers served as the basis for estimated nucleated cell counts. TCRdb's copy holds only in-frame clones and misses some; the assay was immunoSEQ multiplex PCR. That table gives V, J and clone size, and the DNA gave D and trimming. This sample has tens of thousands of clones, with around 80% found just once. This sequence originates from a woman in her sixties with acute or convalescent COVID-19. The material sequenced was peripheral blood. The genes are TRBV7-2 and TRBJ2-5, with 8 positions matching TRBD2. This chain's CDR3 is CASSDRGGRETQYF. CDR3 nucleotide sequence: TGTGCCAGCAGCGATCGGGGGGGCCGAGAGACCCAGTACTTC. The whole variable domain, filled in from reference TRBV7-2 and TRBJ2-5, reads GAGVSQSPSNKVTEKGKDVELRCDPISGHTALYWYRQSLGQGLEFLIYFQGNSAPDKSGLPSDRFSAERTGGSVSTLTIQRTQQEDSAVYLCASSDRGGRETQYFGPGTRLLVL.